A single sample gave rise to the 5 T cell receptor beta chains below, sequenced in a study of T cells in Graves' hyperthyroidism and ophthalmopathy. RNA transcripts were the template for amplifying TCR beta CDR3 regions. HTBI primers were used for first-round RT-PCR of the TCR CDR3. TCRdb re-analysed the multiplex PCR reads in MiXCR, keeping a single row per CDR3 protein. Of under 130,000 distinct CDR3 sequences listed, about 45% are singletons. Sequenced: blood. Receptors were obtained from a man in his forties or fifties with Graves' hyperthyroidism.

V gene TRBV7-9 combines with J gene TRBJ2-5; 7 bases fit TRBD1. Germline loops: CDR1 SEHNR, CDR2 FQNEAQ (reference sequence). J gave up 5 bases and V 5 bases, and 17 bases lay outside the gene matches. The CDR3 runs 17 residues. In nucleotides, the CDR3 is TGTGCCAGCAGCCGGACGGACAGGCTTTTTGGCGATGAGACCCAGTACTTC. This gives the protein CASSRTDRLFGDETQYF.

The rearrangement joins TRBV15 to TRBJ2-7; 10 positions agree with TRBD2. This CDR3 is built from 17 residues. J was trimmed by 0 bases and V by 0 bases; bases with no gene match: 5. CDR1 and CDR2 (germline): LNHNV, YYDKDF (reference sequence). CDR3 loop: CATSREKREGLSYEQYF. The CDR3 region has the DNA TGTGCCACCAGCAGAGAGAAGCGGGAGGGCCTCTCCTACGAGCAGTACTTC.

This clonotype was recorded at least ten times. This chain connects TRBV12-3 or TRBV12-4 to TRBJ2-1, with a possible D match to TRBD1 (6 bases). The ends were cut back, 4 bases at V and 7 bases at J, with 11 bases in the middle. CDR3 length: 13 amino acids. As DNA, the CDR3 is TGTGCCAGCAGTTCTCAACAGGGTAATGAGCAGTTCTTC. Translation gives CASSSQQGNEQFF.

This clonotype was counted ten times or more. The chain employs TRBV7-8 and TRBJ1-2, with a possible D match to TRBD1 (5 bases). The CDR3 length is 15 residues. Per the germline V gene, CDR1 is SGHVS and CDR2 is FQNEAQ. Trimming pared 5 bases from V and 3 bases from J, leaving 16 bases between. The CDR3 here is CASSVETAGYYGYTF. The CDR3 DNA sequence: TGTGCCAGCAGCGTGGAGACAGCCGGATACTATGGCTACACCTTC.

The chain recombines TRBV20-1 with TRBJ2-7, with 11 bases matching TRBD2. V lost 5 bases and J lost 4; bases outside the gene matches: 7. This CDR3 comprises 14 residues. CDR1 and CDR2 from the germline V gene are DFQATT and SNEGSKA (reference sequence). The CDR3: CSAPPGLAVYEQYF. The CDR3 DNA sequence: TGCAGTGCTCCACCGGGACTAGCGGTATACGAGCAGTACTTC.